The 25 T cell receptor beta chains below were found in one sample sequenced in a study of shared clonotypes between healthy human individuals. Generated by immunoSEQ multiplex PCR, the TCRdb table keeps only in-frame clones and is missing some. Here the sample spans about 2.4 million clones, 80% to 95% being singletons. Sequences were obtained from naive CD4+ T cells from PBMCs. Subset defined: CD45RA+ positively selected. The source of these receptors is a man between 18 and 29 years old in good health. Some clones in this sample may be carry-over from other donors' samples.

The chain recombines TRBV2 with TRBJ2-1, with D perhaps TRBD1 (5 bases). CDR3 size: 15 residues. V gave up 6 bases and J gave up 5 bases, with 17 bases separating them. Germline V gene sequence: CDR1 SNHLY, CDR2 FYNNEI. In DNA form, the CDR3 reads TGTGCCAGCAGCCTTATCATTCAGGGAAACAATGAGCAGTTCTTC. Translation: CASSLIIQGNNEQFF.

Note on this clone: The same CDR3 can be traced to other DNA sequences in this sample. The chain combines TRBV5-4 with TRBJ2-7, with 10 bases fitting TRBD2. This CDR3 spans 15 amino acids. Trimming at V came to 0 bases and at J to 6 bases, leaving 6 bases not matched to a gene. CDR1 and CDR2 (germline): SGHNT, YYREEE (reference sequence). CDR3 sequence (DNA): TGTGCCAGCAGCTTGGGGAGCGGGAGGGCCGGCGAGCAGTACTTC. Protein: CASSLGSGRAGEQYF.

The rearrangement joins TRBV30 to TRBJ1-5; D perhaps matches TRBD1 (5 bases). Germline assignment: CDR1 GTSNPN and CDR2 SVGIG (reference sequence). Trimming took 3 bases from V and 3 from J, leaving 12 bases between them. CDR3 length: 14 residues. CDR3 residues: CAWSPDSNNQPQHF. CDR3 DNA sequence: TGTGCCTGGAGCCCCGACAGCAACAATCAGCCCCAGCATTTT.

The J gene is TRBJ2-5, the V gene TRBV18, with 10 nucleotides matching TRBD2. The CDR3 runs to 17 residues. V trimming: 2 bases; J trimming: 5 bases; junction bases outside the gene matches: 11. Per germline, CDR1 KGHSH and CDR2 LQKENI. As DNA, the CDR3 is TGTGCCAGCTCACCAAAGTCTCTAGCGGGAGTTTTGGAGACCCAGTACTTC. Translated: CASSPKSLAGVLETQYF.

V is TRBV13 and J is TRBJ1-3, with a weak D call TRBD1 (5 bases). This CDR3 contains 15 residues. The germline V gene encodes CDR1 PRHDT and CDR2 FYEKMQ (reference sequence). Trimming stripped 5 bases from V and 5 bases from J, with 16 bases between. CDR3 sequence (DNA): TGTGCCAGCAGCCCCGGGACGGGCTACAGAAACACCATATATTTT. Its translation is CASSPGTGYRNTIYF.

The genes are TRBV6-1 and TRBJ2-7, with D possibly TRBD2 on 5 matching bases. V lost 8 bases to trimming and J lost 3 bases, with 17 bases between them. Germline loops: CDR1 MNHNS, CDR2 SASEGT. The CDR3 extends over 14 amino acids. CDR3 coding DNA: TGTGCCAGCTGGGAGACGCAGGTAATCTACGAGCAGTACTTC. This encodes CASWETQVIYEQYF.

This sequence joins TRBV5-5 and TRBJ2-1, with 11 bases fitting TRBD2. CDR3 length: 16 residues. Per germline, CDR1 SGHKS and CDR2 YYEKEE (reference sequence). V gave up 4 bases and J gave up 4 bases; unmatched junction bases: 7. CDR3 region: CASSRSTSGVYNEQFF. The CDR3 DNA reads as TGTGCCAGCAGCCGGTCGACTAGCGGGGTTTACAATGAGCAGTTCTTC. Supplemented by reference TRBV5-5 and TRBJ2-1, the full variable domain reads DAGVTQSPTHLIKTRGQQVTLRCSPISGHKSVSWYQQVLGQGPQFIFQYYEKEERGRGNFPDRFSARQFPNYSSELNVNALLLGDSALYLCASSRSTSGVYNEQFFGPGTRLTVL.

The chain carries TRBV7-2 and TRBJ2-7; TRBD2 agrees at 7 bases. J was trimmed by 2 bases and V by 11 bases; bases with no gene match: 6. The CDR3 is 12 residues long. The V gene's germline CDR1 is SGHTA and CDR2 FQGNSA. CDR3 loop: CAGGDPPYEQYF. The CDR3 nucleotides read TGTGCCGGGGGGGATCCCCCCTACGAGCAGTACTTC.

V gene TRBV6-1 combines with J gene TRBJ2-7; D remains unclear. Trimming took 4 bases from V and 4 from J, leaving 11 bases between them. The CDR3 sequence is 13 residues long. In germline, CDR1 is MNHNS, CDR2 SASEGT. The chain's CDR3 is CASSAGFVYEQYF. CDR3 in DNA: TGTGCCAGCAGTGCCGGGTTTGTATACGAGCAGTACTTC.

The chain recombines TRBV7-8 with TRBJ2-7; TRBD1 might be the D (6 bases). Germline CDR1 reads SGHVS; CDR2 reads FQNEAQ. Deletions cut 1 base from V and 1 base from J, with 17 bases between. The CDR3 consists of 17 residues. The CDR3 DNA reads as TGTGCCAGCAGCTTAGTTGTGGGGGCAGGTCGTTCCTACGAGCAGTACTTC. Translated: CASSLVVGAGRSYEQYF. The full variable domain, in which reference TRBV7-8 and TRBJ2-7 provide the parts outside the CDR3, is GAGVSQSPRYKVAKRGQDVALRCDPISGHVSLFWYQQALGQGPEFLTYFQNEAQLDKSGLPSDRFFAERPEGSVSTLKIQRTQQEDSAVYLCASSLVVGAGRSYEQYFGPGTRLTVT.

The V call is TRBV28, the J call TRBJ1-2, with a tentative D call TRBD1 (5 bases). The germline gives CDR1 MDHEN, CDR2 SYDVKM. Trimming cost V 3 bases and J 3 bases, with 11 bases left between them. This CDR3 is 14 amino acids long. The DNA of the CDR3 is TGTGCCAGCAGTTTTTCAGGGCCGGACTATGGCTACACCTTC. Its translation is CASSFSGPDYGYTF.

This chain connects TRBV5-4 to TRBJ2-7; the match to TRBD2 covers 10 bases. Trimming at V came to 2 bases and at J to 2 bases, leaving 4 bases not matched to a gene. The germline gives CDR1 SGHNT, CDR2 YYREEE (reference sequence). The CDR3 sequence is 15 residues long. The CDR3 here is CASSLKLAGTYEQYF. The CDR3 DNA sequence: TGTGCCAGCAGCTTAAAACTAGCGGGAACCTACGAGCAGTACTTC.

The genes are TRBV6-1 and TRBJ1-1; TRBD1 matches at 7 bases. The ends lost 6 bases at V and 0 bases at J; junction bases unmatched: 7. This CDR3 has 15 residues. CDR1 is MNHNS and CDR2 is SASEGT in the germline V gene. CDR3 nucleotides: TGTGCCAGCAGCGCTAGGACAGGATTGAACACTGAAGCTTTCTTT. This encodes CASSARTGLNTEAFF.

This chain connects TRBV28 to TRBJ1-1, with TRBD1 matching over 9 bases. Germline V gene sequence: CDR1 MDHEN, CDR2 SYDVKM. The ends lost 3 bases at V and 8 bases at J; junction bases unmatched: 7. The CDR3 runs 14 residues. Here the CDR3 reads CASSFGGQGLEAFF. CDR3 nucleotide sequence: TGTGCCAGCAGTTTTGGAGGACAGGGGTTGGAAGCTTTCTTT.

The chain joins TRBV2 to TRBJ2-7, with D perhaps TRBD1 (7 bases). The germline gives CDR1 SNHLY, CDR2 FYNNEI. Trimming shortened V by 4 bases and J by 2 bases, and 12 bases separated the two germline ends. The CDR3 covers 14 residues. The CDR3 sequence is CASSGRDSAYEQYF. The CDR3, as DNA: TGTGCCAGCAGTGGGCGGGACAGCGCCTACGAGCAGTACTTC.

The V call is TRBV27, the J call TRBJ1-2; D is perhaps TRBD1 (6 bases). V lost 3 bases and J lost 0, with 17 bases in between. The CDR3 sequence is 17 residues long. Germline assignment: CDR1 MNHEY and CDR2 SMNVEV (reference sequence). In nucleotides, the CDR3 is TGTGCCAGCAGTTTTCTCCGAACGACAGGCTCTAACTATGGCTACACCTTC. It yields the protein CASSFLRTTGSNYGYTF.

This chain joins TRBV19 and TRBJ2-3; the D is unclear. The length of the CDR3 is 13 residues. V dropped 3 bases and J dropped 4 bases, with 8 bases sitting between them. The germline V gene encodes CDR1 LNHDA and CDR2 SQIVND (reference sequence). In nucleotides, the CDR3 is TGTGCCAGTAGTATCGCCCTCGCAGATACGCAGTATTTT. This codes for CASSIALADTQYF.

This sequence joins TRBV6-5 and TRBJ2-7; D remains ambiguous. CDR1 and CDR2 from the germline V gene are MNHEY and SVGAGI. Trimming shortened V by 3 bases and J by 4 bases, and 13 bases separated the two germline ends. This CDR3 has 14 residues. CDR3 in DNA: TGTGCCAGCAGTTATCTCCTGGTGGGGTACGAGCAGTACTTC. Amino acid sequence: CASSYLLVGYEQYF.

The genes are TRBV5-1 and TRBJ2-2; D is perhaps TRBD2 (5 bases). Trimming cost V 0 bases and J 1 base, with 10 bases left between them. The CDR3 contains 16 residues. CDR1 and CDR2 (germline): SGHRS, YFSETQ. Here the CDR3 reads CASSLGVGMNTGELFF. The CDR3 DNA is TGCGCCAGCAGCTTGGGCGTCGGGATGAACACCGGGGAGCTGTTTTTT. The complete variable domain, with remaining parts taken from reference TRBV5-1 and TRBJ2-2, reads KAGVTQTPRYLIKTRGQQVTLSCSPISGHRSVSWYQQTPGQGLQFLFEYFSETQRNKGNFPGRFSGRQFSNSRSEMNVSTLELGDSALYLCASSLGVGMNTGELFFGEGSRLTVL.

The rearrangement uses TRBV5-1 and TRBJ1-2; 7 bases line up with TRBD1. This CDR3 contains 19 residues. With V trimmed by 2 bases and J by 8 bases, 24 bases remained unmatched. The germline gives CDR1 SGHRS, CDR2 YFSETQ. Here the CDR3 DNA reads TGCGCCAGCAGCTTCCCGGCGGGAGGGGGCGAATTTAAGCTAAGCGGCTACACCTTC. Its protein is CASSFPAGGGEFKLSGYTF.

Written as DNA, the CDR3 is TGTGCCAGCAGCTTATTCCCCGGGACTAGCGTCTTGGGCCCGCAAGAGACCCAGTACTTC. The encoded protein is CASSLFPGTSVLGPQETQYF. V gene TRBV7-7 combines with J gene TRBJ2-5; 10 bases map to TRBD2. The CDR3 extends over 20 amino acids. Germline CDR1 reads SSHAT; CDR2 reads FNYEAQ (reference sequence). The V and J ends lost 2 bases and 2 bases, in that order; junction bases with no gene match: 17.

V and J are TRBV7-3 and TRBJ2-1; 10 nucleotides match TRBD2. This CDR3 contains 17 residues. The germline V gene encodes CDR1 SGHTA and CDR2 FQGTGA. J gave up 5 bases and V 5 bases, and 12 bases lay outside the gene matches. Here the CDR3 reads CASSAELAGGSNNEQFF. CDR3 in DNA: TGTGCCAGCAGCGCAGAATTAGCGGGAGGTTCAAACAATGAGCAGTTCTTC.

The genes are TRBV10-3 and TRBJ2-1; TRBD2 aligns across 10 bases. Per germline, CDR1 ENHRY and CDR2 SYGVKD. The CDR3 sequence is 15 residues long. Losses at the gene ends were 3 bases for V and 6 bases for J; bases not matched to a gene: 5. CDR3 amino acids: CAISDQAGGPNEQFF. As DNA, the CDR3 is TGTGCCATCAGTGATCAAGCGGGAGGGCCCAATGAGCAGTTCTTC.

This rearrangement joins TRBV4-2 to TRBJ2-3, with 8 bases that match TRBD2. After removal of 0 bases from V and 4 bases from J, the junction contained 9 bases not matched to a gene. This CDR3 contains 17 residues. Germline V gene sequence: CDR1 LGHNA, CDR2 YNFKEQ. The DNA for the CDR3 is TGTGCCAGCAGCCAAGATTGGTCGGGAGGGCCTGCAGATACGCAGTATTTT. This encodes CASSQDWSGGPADTQYF.

The sample holds one count of this clone. The chain joins TRBV5-1 to TRBJ1-2; 9 bases line up with TRBD1. The CDR3 is made up of 15 amino acids. Looked up from germline, CDR1 is SGHRS and CDR2 is YFSETQ. The ends lost 3 bases at V and 4 bases at J; junction bases unmatched: 7. The CDR3 nucleotides are TGCGCCAGCAGCTCCCGGGGGACAGGGCCCTATGGCTACACCTTC. It specifies CASSSRGTGPYGYTF.